Sequencing of this T cell receptor beta chain was carried out in a study of shared clonotypes between healthy human individuals. Study-wide background: Three plates each covered CD4 naive and memory; CD8 naive two, CD8 memory one. Study findings and constraints: Memory subsets generally showed smaller estimated richness than naive subsets did. Depth of sequencing was expected to influence donor clonotype sharing.

V lost 0 bases, J lost 7 bases, and 20 bases lay in between. Germline V gives CDR1 SGHRS, CDR2 YFSETQ. This CDR3 region has 16 residues. Running of the assay took place at deep level. Sequencing used immunoSEQ multiplex PCR; TCRdb keeps in-frame clones, though not all of them. The data show 1,400,000 or so clones, with just under 99% seen just once and about 0.4% held by the top ten. This clone was recorded only once. The target antigen is unknown. The clonotype comes from a man younger than 40 in good health. Source material: naive CD4+ T cells sorted from blood. Subset given: CD45RA+ positively selected. The chain links TRBV5-1 to TRBJ2-7, with a weak D call TRBD2 (6 bases). The CDR3 protein is CASSLGGSSGRLEQYF. The CDR3 nucleotides read TGCGCCAGCAGCTTGGGGGGCAGTAGCGGCCGACTGGAGCAGTACTTC. Variable domain in full (rest from reference TRBV5-1 and TRBJ2-7): KAGVTQTPRYLIKTRGQQVTLSCSPISGHRSVSWYQQTPGQGLQFLFEYFSETQRNKGNFPGRFSGRQFSNSRSEMNVSTLELGDSALYLCASSLGGSSGRLEQYFGPGTRLTVT.